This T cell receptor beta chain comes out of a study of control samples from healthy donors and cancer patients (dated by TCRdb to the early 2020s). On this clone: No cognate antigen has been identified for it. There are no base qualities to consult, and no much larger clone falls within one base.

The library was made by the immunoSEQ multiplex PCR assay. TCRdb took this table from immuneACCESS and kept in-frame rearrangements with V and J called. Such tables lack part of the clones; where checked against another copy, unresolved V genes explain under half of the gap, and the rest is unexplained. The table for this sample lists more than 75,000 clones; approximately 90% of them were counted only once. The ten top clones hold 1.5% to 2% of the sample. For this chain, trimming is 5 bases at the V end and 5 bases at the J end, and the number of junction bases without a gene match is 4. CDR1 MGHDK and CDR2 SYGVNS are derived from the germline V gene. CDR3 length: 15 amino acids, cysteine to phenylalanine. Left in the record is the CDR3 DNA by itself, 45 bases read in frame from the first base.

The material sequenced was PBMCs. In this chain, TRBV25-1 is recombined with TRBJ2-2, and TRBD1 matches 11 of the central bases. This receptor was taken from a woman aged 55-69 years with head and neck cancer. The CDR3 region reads CASSLGQGATGELFF. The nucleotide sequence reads TGTGCCAGCAGTTTAGGACAGGGGGCGACCGGGGAGCTGTTTTTT.